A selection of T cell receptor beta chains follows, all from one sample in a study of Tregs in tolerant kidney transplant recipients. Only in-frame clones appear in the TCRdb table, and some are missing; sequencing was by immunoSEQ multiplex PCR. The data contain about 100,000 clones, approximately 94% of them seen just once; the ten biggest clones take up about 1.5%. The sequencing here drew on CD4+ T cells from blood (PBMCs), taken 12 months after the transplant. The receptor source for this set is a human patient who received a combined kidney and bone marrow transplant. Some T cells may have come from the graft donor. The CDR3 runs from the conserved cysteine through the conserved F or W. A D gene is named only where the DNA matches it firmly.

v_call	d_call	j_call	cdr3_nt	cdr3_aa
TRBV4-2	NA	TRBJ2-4	TGTGCCAGCAGCCAAGATTGGGGCACCTCCAAAAACATTCAGTACTTC	CASSQDWGTSKNIQYF
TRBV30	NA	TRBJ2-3	TGTGCCTGGAGTGTGGATAGCGGAGATACGCAGTATTTT	CAWSVDSGDTQYF
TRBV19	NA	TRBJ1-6	TGTGCCAGTAGTCCCCGGGAAGGGAATTCCCCCCTCCACTTT	CASSPREGNSPLHF
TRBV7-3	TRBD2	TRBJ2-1	TGTGCCAGCAGCGCAATAGCGGGAGTGGGCAATGAGCAGTTCTTC	CASSAIAGVGNEQFF
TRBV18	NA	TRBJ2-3	TGTGCCAGCTCACGAGGCACAGATACGCAGTATTTT	CASSRGTDTQYF
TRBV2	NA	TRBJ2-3	TGTGCCAGCGATACCCTCGACAGACTCACAGATACGCAGTATTTT	CASDTLDRLTDTQYF
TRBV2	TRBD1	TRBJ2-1	TGTGCCAGCTGCCGGGACAGGGGAATCAATGAGCAGTTCTTC	CASCRDRGINEQFF
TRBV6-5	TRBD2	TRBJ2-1	TGTGCCAGCAGTTTCGGGGGGGCCTACAATGAGCAGTTCTTC	CASSFGGAYNEQFF
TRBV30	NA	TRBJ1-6	TGTGCCTGGAGTGTCTATGGGGGGGCGTTGGACTATAATTCACCCCTCCACTTT	CAWSVYGGALDYNSPLHF
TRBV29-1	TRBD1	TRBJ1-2	TGCAGCGTTTACAAACAGGGGGCGAATGGCTACACCTTC	CSVYKQGANGYTF
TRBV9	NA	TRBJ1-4	TGTGCCAGCAGCGTCGGCAGGGCGACTAATGAAAAACTGTTTTTT	CASSVGRATNEKLFF